This record covers a single TCR beta chain. Assay: immunoSEQ multiplex PCR; the TCRdb copy retains only in-frame clones and omits some. This sample has about 1.5 million clones, with about 98% found just once. These data are taken from a study of shared clonotypes between healthy human individuals. The CDR3 sequence is 12 residues long. Trimming took 11 bases from V and 2 from J, leaving 12 bases between them. Germline V gene data show CDR1 as MNHNS and CDR2 as SASEGT. The rearrangement joins TRBV6-1 to TRBJ1-2; D remains ambiguous. The clonotype was recovered from a young man in good health. Sequencing was done on a sample of naive CD4+ T cells sorted from blood. As to subset: CD45RA+ positively selected. CDR3: CAAAGGNYGYTF. CDR3 sequence (DNA): TGTGCCGCAGCGGGAGGGAACTATGGCTACACCTTC.